Each of the 16 T cell receptor beta chains below was sequenced from the same sample in a study of blood T cell repertoires in COVID-19. Method: immunoSEQ multiplex PCR; TCRdb's copy keeps in-frame clones and lacks some. The sample has about 100,000 clones; about 75% are singletons. The sample consisted of peripheral blood. The source of these receptors is a man older than 75 with acute or convalescent COVID-19.

This clone was found once. V and J are TRBV6-6 and TRBJ1-5, with TRBD1 as a possible D gene (6 bases). CDR1 is MNHNY and CDR2 is SVGAGI in the germline V gene (reference sequence). Trimming shortened V by 7 bases and J by 5 bases, and 15 bases separated the two germline ends. The CDR3 contains 14 residues. The CDR3: CASTQGSYYQPQHF. The DNA for the CDR3 is TGTGCCAGCACCCAGGGGAGCTATTATCAGCCCCAGCATTTT.

The CDR3 DNA is TGCAGCGTGGAGGGCCGAGAAGATACGCAGTATTTT. Its translation: CSVEGREDTQYF. The gene calls are TRBV29-1 and TRBJ2-3; weak D call: TRBD2 (6 bases). The CDR3 length is 12 residues. With 6 bases removed from V and 5 bases from J, the gap between germline ends came to 12 bases. Germline CDR1 reads SQVTM; CDR2 reads ANQGSEA.

In its sample, this clone was seen a few times. The chain combines TRBV5-1 with TRBJ2-7; the match to TRBD1 covers 12 bases. V gave up 4 bases and J gave up 8 bases; unmatched junction bases: 7. CDR1 and CDR2 (germline): SGHRS, YFSETQ. The CDR3 has 14 amino acids. In nucleotides, the CDR3 is TGCGCCAGCAGCACGGGACAGGGGGCAATCAAGCAGTACTTC. Translated: CASSTGQGAIKQYF.

This clone was observed a few times. The V and J genes are TRBV10-3 and TRBJ1-1; the match to TRBD1 covers 7 bases. This CDR3 is 17 amino acids long. The germline V gene has CDR1 ENHRY and CDR2 SYGVKD. Germline trimming cut 6 bases from V and 4 bases from J; bases unmatched to any gene: 17. The DNA for the CDR3 is TGTGCCATCAGGATCAGCCGACAGGGACAAACTGGCACTGAAGCTTTCTTT. It specifies CAIRISRQGQTGTEAFF.

The chain links TRBV4-3 to TRBJ1-1; no firm D call. Germline lookup yields CDR1 LGHNA and CDR2 YSLEER. V was shortened by 0 bases and J by 5 bases, with 10 bases between the two germline ends. The CDR3 has 14 amino acids. The CDR3 loop reads CASSQEVLRTEAFF. CDR3 DNA: TGCGCCAGCAGCCAAGAAGTCCTCCGGACTGAAGCTTTCTTT.

The J gene is TRBJ1-5, the V gene TRBV6-2 or TRBV6-3, with unresolved D. Looked up from germline, CDR1 is MNHEY and CDR2 is SVGEGT. The V end lost 5 bases, the J end lost 0 bases, and 11 bases lay between the germline ends. The CDR3 totals 15 residues. The CDR3 sequence: CASSRLAVSNQPQHF. CDR3 in DNA: TGTGCCAGCAGTCGGTTAGCTGTTAGCAATCAGCCCCAGCATTTT.

V gene TRBV10-3 combines with J gene TRBJ1-5, with TRBD1 identical over 7 bases. Trimming at V came to 5 bases and at J to 4 bases, leaving 8 bases not matched to a gene. The germline V gene has CDR1 ENHRY and CDR2 SYGVKD. CDR3 length: 15 residues. The CDR3: CAISQTRDSNQPQHF. In nucleotides, the CDR3 is TGTGCCATCAGTCAGACCCGGGACAGTAATCAGCCCCAGCATTTT.

The V and J genes are TRBV5-4 and TRBJ2-5; the match to TRBD1 covers 7 bases. Trimming at V came to 5 bases and at J to 1 base, leaving 5 bases not matched to a gene. The CDR3 totals 14 residues. Looked up from germline, CDR1 is SGHNT and CDR2 is YYREEE (reference sequence). The CDR3 loop reads CASSLTGPQETQYF. CDR3 in DNA: TGTGCCAGCAGTTTGACAGGGCCCCAAGAGACCCAGTACTTC.

The CDR3 nucleotides are TGCGCCAGCAGCCAAACCGGGACAAGAGGAAACACCATATATTTT. Translation gives CASSQTGTRGNTIYF. V is TRBV4-1 and J is TRBJ1-3, with D tentatively TRBD1 (6 bases). Between the trimmed V and J ends, which lost 2 bases and 4 bases, there was a span of 12 bases. Germline CDR1 and CDR2: MGHRA and YSYEKL. The CDR3 totals 15 residues.

This clone showed up just once. The chain links TRBV6-2 or TRBV6-3 to TRBJ2-6; D unresolved. Per germline, CDR1 MNHEY and CDR2 SVGEGT. This CDR3 region has 15 residues. With 6 bases removed from V and 0 bases from J, the gap between germline ends came to 9 bases. The CDR3 region is CASSHGSSGANVLTF. In DNA, the CDR3 is TGTGCCAGCAGCCACGGTAGCTCTGGGGCCAACGTCCTGACTTTC.

The V call is TRBV4-2, the J call TRBJ2-7, with 9 positions matching TRBD2. Per the germline V gene, CDR1 is LGHNA and CDR2 is YNFKEQ. The CDR3 covers 15 residues. The junction had 6 bases not matched to a gene; V was cut back by 3 bases and J by 3 bases. The DNA for the CDR3 is TGTGCCAGCAGCCACCGAGCGGGGGGCGACTACGAGCAGTACTTC. This encodes CASSHRAGGDYEQYF.

The genes are TRBV7-8 and TRBJ2-2; 12 nucleotides line up with TRBD2. The V segment lost 3 bases and the J segment 7 bases; nucleotides outside the gene matches: 12. The germline V gene encodes CDR1 SGHVS and CDR2 FQNEAQ. The CDR3 length is 18 residues. In DNA form, the CDR3 reads TGTGCCAGCAGCTTCCCCTCTAGCGGGAGGGCCGGGGTCGGGGAGCTGTTTTTT. Its protein product is CASSFPSSGRAGVGELFF.

The rearrangement joins TRBV5-1 to TRBJ2-1; TRBD1 is a possible D gene (6 bases). This CDR3 contains 15 residues. V lost 0 bases to trimming and J lost 0 bases, with 7 bases between them. Germline assignment: CDR1 SGHRS and CDR2 YFSETQ. The CDR3 protein is CASSLEDSSYNEQFF. CDR3 nucleotide sequence: TGCGCCAGCAGCTTGGAGGACAGCTCCTACAATGAGCAGTTCTTC.

The CDR3 here is CASSYGGRGGAYEQYF. CDR3 nucleotide sequence: TGTGCCAGCAGTTACGGGGGGAGGGGAGGGGCCTACGAGCAGTACTTC. The V and J genes are TRBV6-5 and TRBJ2-7; 7 bases are shared with TRBD2. The CDR3 is made up of 16 amino acids. Losses at the gene ends were 2 bases for V and 2 bases for J; bases not matched to a gene: 9. From germline, CDR1 is MNHEY and CDR2 SVGAGI.

The chain combines TRBV11-2 with TRBJ1-4; D ambiguous. The CDR3 runs 15 residues. CDR1 and CDR2 from the germline V gene are SGHAT and FQNNGV. The V end was cut by 1 base, the J end by 5 bases, with 11 bases between. CDR3 DNA: TGTGCCAGCAGCTTAGGGACTGGAAGAAATGAAAAACTGTTTTTT. Its translation: CASSLGTGRNEKLFF.

The chain carries TRBV21-1 and TRBJ2-7; no DNA check was done on the table's D call, TRBD1. TRBV21-1 is shown as a pseudogene. The CDR3 is 15 residues long. The CDR3: CASSKTDQVIYEQYF. DNA for the CDR3: TGTGCCAGCAGCAAAACCGATCAGGTGATCTACGAGCAGTACTTC.